Sequencing of this TCR beta chain was carried out in a study of cytomegalovirus exposure and HLA in healthy donors (dated by TCRdb to the late 2010s). At the level of the whole study: In an earlier analysis of 450 to 750 of the donors, about 260 Gb of sequence data and 90 million to 130 million unique TCR beta sequences from 150 million to 200 million T cells were reported. An early release covering just under 650 HLA-typed donors comprised about 320 gigabases of sequencing data and approximately 80 million unique TCR sequences. Of the roughly 390 genotyped donors, less than 85% were placed in the genetic ancestry cluster associated with self-reported Caucasian donors. The study aimed to test whether cataloging public T cell receptors could reveal signatures of past pathogen exposure. Using immunosequencing, the study profiled T cell repertoires from 666 subjects and related those repertoires to cytomegalovirus serostatus. Along with the roughly 710-subject first cohort, a separate validation cohort of around 110 different subjects was used. High-throughput TCR immunosequencing, statistical association of individual TCRs with disease status, and machine learning were combined to predict cytomegalovirus infection status. A later analysis re-examined previously published TCR beta repertoires from more than 650 donors and added high-resolution HLA genotyping to investigate patterns of TCR occurrence. Rather than drawing on any new phenotypic data, the later analysis identified candidate immune exposures from TCR beta sequences and the way those sequences occurred across donors. To decide whether each TCR beta V gene segment behaved as functional or pseudogenic, an earlier analysis of some 600 of the donors relied on high-throughput TCR beta sequencing. Donor age, sex, ethnicity and CMV serostatus were compiled alongside the repertoire data. A later genetic analysis used genome-wide SNP genotypes for about 65% of the 666 donors, treating that subset as a discovery cohort. Every repertoire in the discovery cohort had been generated on one and the same sequencing platform. Class I and class II HLA loci were covered by the typing at four-digit resolution. The number of donors typed differed by locus, with about 629-630 for A, B, C, DRB1 and DQB1, roughly 520 for DQA1, over 600 for DPA1, and some 440 for DPB1. Because of strong linkage in the cohort, roughly 5 DR-DQ haplotypes were treated as single units for association and clustering. Among almost 400 genotyped donors of the cohort, an average of roughly 240,000 unique TCR beta nucleotide sequences were sequenced per donor, roughly a sixth of them non-productive. General findings and caveats noted by the study authors: A later analysis found that TCR association rates varied across HLA loci, with DRB1 alleles showing the most associated TCRs and HLA-C alleles the fewest. The authors suggested that the approach could potentially be extended to other disease states and immunological phenotypes. In a later analysis, HLA-associated TCR beta chains showed more clonal expansion and lower generation probabilities than non-associated chains that were equally common. According to a later analysis, parvovirus B19, influenza, CMV and Epstein-Barr virus appeared linked to several top co-occurrence clusters. In an earlier analysis of some 640 of the donors, most TCR beta V segments were observed in productive rearrangements about 87% or about 30% of the time, broadly matching IMGT annotations. A further reported finding was that TCR beta sequences accurately predicted the HLA-A and HLA-B alleles for most subjects in the first cohort. The sequencing pipeline was judged likely to have produced a cluster of highly shared sequence variants as a technical artifact. Roughly 17 rarely observed V segments, including chromosome 9 orphons, were excluded from the earlier analysis of some 590 of the donors because counts were too low. While some public TCRs were present in many individuals, most TCR sequences turned up only very rarely across donors. In vitro tests confirmed that a few of the cytomegalovirus-associated TCR beta chains recognize cytomegalovirus antigens. Only TCR beta chains were sequenced in this cohort, and the absence of alpha or paired-chain data limited detectable features. In the study, around 150 TCR beta chains were listed as associated with cytomegalovirus. Because some donors lacked HLA typing at each locus, the association tests relied only on the typed subset. Strong co-occurrence of HLA alleles, especially DR and DQ, made assigning TCR associations to individual alleles difficult. According to a later analysis, most CMV-associated TCR beta chains appeared to be HLA-restricted, and the HLA associations seemed to be driven largely by CMV exposure. The 87-base-pair reads could not distinguish some IMGT-functional V segments, including TRBV6-2 and TRBV6-3, so those segments were excluded. In a later genetic analysis, a missense DCLRE1C variant was associated with V-gene and J-gene trimming of TCR beta chains, and the association was replicated in an independent cohort. A later analysis associated about 17,000 TCR beta sequences with specific HLA alleles at a false discovery rate of 0.05. Presence/absence analyses assumed roughly uniform sequencing depth across donors, an assumption that may not hold. In both the original and validation cohorts, the classifier was reported to diagnose cytomegalovirus status with high specificity and sensitivity. Linkage disequilibrium might explain the correlated functional status among segregating V segments, but an unknown experimental factor could not be ruled out. For the cohort, immune exposure information was limited to CMV serostatus. According to a later genetic analysis, donors in an Asian-associated ancestry cluster had fewer N-insertions in productive TCRs than the approximately 650-donor mean.

The cohort was made up of under 800 healthy bone marrow donors. All cohort members were sampled while nominally healthy, although unrecorded immune exposures were likely present. The donor tested CMV seronegative and was one of the 352 seronegative cohort members. A peripheral blood sample was provided by each donor, and peripheral blood mononuclear cells were used for TCR beta sequencing. The Qiagen DNeasy Blood Extraction Kit was used to extract genomic DNA from the blood cell samples. The library was prepared using the immunoSEQ multiplex PCR assay. The multiplex PCR relied on a mix of 60 forward primers for TCR Vbeta segments and 13 reverse primers for TCR Jbeta segments. A multiplex PCR assay on genomic DNA amplified the CDR3 region of rearranged TCR beta genes. On the Illumina HiSeq System, the amplified TCR beta libraries were sequenced as 87-base-pair reads. Per the authors' processing: A later analysis tallied 75 million to 95 million unique TCR beta chains across the 600 to 700 repertoires, and about 10 million of those chains were shared by two or more donors. Raw reads were error-corrected and collapsed into unique sequences by a nearest-neighbor algorithm in which closely related sequences were merged to remove PCR and sequencing errors. CDR3 sequences were aligned to IMGT reference sequences to assign V, D and J gene segments. For a sequence to be retained, a match of at least six nucleotides was required to both a V gene segment and a J gene segment. A rearrangement counted as productive if the CDR3 had no stop codons and remained in frame with V and J, and every other rearrangement counted as non-productive. Following IMGT convention, CDR3 was defined as the stretch from the second conserved V-encoded cysteine up to the conserved J-encoded phenylalanine. The earlier analysis of roughly 590 of the donors excluded any sequence lacking an unambiguous match to a single V gene segment. In an earlier analysis of 587 of the donors, a V segment was called functional when productive rearrangements were above 56.7%, and segregating when the standard deviation between donors exceeded 5%. To diagnose cytomegalovirus status from the catalog of TCR beta chain sequences, a statistical classification framework was built. A later analysis assigned V and J genes by comparing TCR nucleotide sequences with IMGT/GENE-DB human TR gene sequences. In a later analysis, CDR3 sequences and most-parsimonious VDJ recombination scenarios were assigned using the TCRdist pipeline. A later analysis defined each TCR beta chain by its CDR3 amino acid sequence plus V-gene family, and excluded reads lacking a unique V-gene family. To address suspected cross-contamination and a sequencing artifact, a later analysis removed 592 highly shared, low-generation-probability nucleotide sequences. For each public chain, a later analysis derived a clonal expansion index from normalized ranks of inferred template counts within each repertoire. A later analysis computed generation probabilities with a VDJ recombination model fitted to out-of-frame rearrangements, and checked the results against IGoR. Hypergeometric tests were used in a later analysis to score TCR-TCR, TCR-HLA and TCR-CMV co-occurrence, with a repertoire-size bias correction applied to the TCR pairs. To estimate false discovery rates, a later analysis permuted the HLA or CMV assignments 20 times. In a later analysis, co-occurring TCRs were grouped with DBSCAN, and TCRdist sequence similarity was added when clustering was performed within HLA-allele-positive subsets. Co-occurrence clustering excluded repertoires with fewer than 30,000 or more than 120,000 public chains, plus five with anomalous nucleotide sharing. This immuneACCESS table, as held by TCRdb, lists in-frame sequences with V and J called but not all clones. Of the missing ones, under half trace to an unresolved V gene in checked studies; the others have no known cause. The V and J calls and clone size come from that table; D and trimming were worked out from the DNA. The table for this sample lists 140,000 to 150,000 clones; 78% of them were counted only once. The ten largest account for over 2.5% of the sample.

The CDR3 contains 14 residues, cysteine and phenylalanine counted. The CDR3 DNA has 42 bases and is translated from base 1. V is cut by 3 bases and J by 0 bases, and the space between the germline ends is 10 bases. The germline V gene provides CDR1 SGHRS and CDR2 YFSETQ. This clone was picked up a small number of times. Its antigen is still unknown. No much larger clone is present one base from it, and per-base qualities are unavailable. The chain joins TRBV5-1 to TRBJ2-7; tentative D gene TRBD1, with 6 bases matching. Specimen: PBMCs. The source of this sequence is a female donor in good health and CMV-seronegative. The nucleotide sequence is given as TGCGCCAGCAGCTCCGGGACAAGCTCCTACGAGCAGTACTTC. This sequence encodes CASSSGTSSYEQYF. With the rest looked up from the reference TRBV5-1 and TRBJ2-7 genes rather than sequenced, the full variable domain is KAGVTQTPRYLIKTRGQQVTLSCSPISGHRSVSWYQQTPGQGLQFLFEYFSETQRNKGNFPGRFSGRQFSNSRSEMNVSTLELGDSALYLCASSSGTSSYEQYFGPGTRLTVT.